A single sample gave rise to the 10 T cell receptor beta chains below, sequenced in a study of OX40 agonist ivuxolimab in advanced cancers. Generated by immunoSEQ multiplex PCR, the TCRdb table keeps only in-frame clones and is missing some. The table has about 16,000 clones, 70% to 90% seen once. Sequences were derived from CD4+ or CD8+ T cells sorted from blood, sampled in a trial of the OX40 agonist ivuxolimab. These receptors originate from an adult with an advanced solid tumor such as melanoma, head and neck, liver or kidney cancer.

V gene TRBV5-1 combines with J gene TRBJ2-1, with D uncertain. The CDR3 covers 12 residues. Germline CDR1 is SGHRS and CDR2 is YFSETQ. V was clipped by 2 bases and J by 9 bases, with 9 bases between them. The CDR3 protein is CASSLTLGEQFF. The CDR3 DNA reads TGCGCCAGCAGCTTAACTCTGGGTGAGCAGTTCTTC. Together with reference TRBV5-1 and TRBJ2-1, the CDR3 gives the full variable domain: KAGVTQTPRYLIKTRGQQVTLSCSPISGHRSVSWYQQTPGQGLQFLFEYFSETQRNKGNFPGRFSGRQFSNSRSEMNVSTLELGDSALYLCASSLTLGEQFFGPGTRLTVL.

The chain recombines TRBV2 with TRBJ2-2; D is ambiguous. V shed 7 bases and J shed 0 bases, with 15 bases lying between them. The CDR3 consists of 16 residues. Germline CDR1 and CDR2: SNHLY and FYNNEI. The CDR3 here is CASKYGTSANTGELFF. In DNA, the CDR3 is TGTGCCAGCAAGTATGGTACATCCGCGAACACCGGGGAGCTGTTTTTT.

This sequence joins TRBV6-1 and TRBJ1-4; D remains unclear. The CDR3 runs to 12 residues. Trimming shortened V by 8 bases and J by 0 bases, and 4 bases separated the two germline ends. Germline values: CDR1 MNHNS, CDR2 SASEGT. The DNA for the CDR3 is TGTGCCAGCGTCGCAACTAATGAAAAACTGTTTTTT. Protein: CASVATNEKLFF.

This chain connects TRBV5-1 to TRBJ2-7, with D perhaps matching TRBD1 (6 bases). The CDR3 has 13 residues. Germline values: CDR1 SGHRS, CDR2 YFSETQ. V was trimmed by 3 bases and J by 3 bases, leaving 10 bases between them. The DNA of the CDR3 is TGCGCCAGCAGCTGGAGACAGGACTACGAGCAGTACTTC. It yields the protein CASSWRQDYEQYF.

The chain uses TRBV7-6 and TRBJ1-3; 8 nucleotides line up with TRBD1. The CDR3 loop spans 16 amino acids. The junction had 4 bases not matched to a gene; V was cut back by 1 base and J by 2 bases. Germline-derived CDR1 and CDR2 are SGHVS and FNYEAQ. The CDR3 DNA reads as TGTGCCAGCAGCTTAGATCCAGGGGGCACTGGAAACACCATATATTTT. Translation: CASSLDPGGTGNTIYF.

This clone was observed once. The gene calls are TRBV5-1 and TRBJ2-1; 11 bases map to TRBD2. The germline V gene encodes CDR1 SGHRS and CDR2 YFSETQ. CDR3 size: 14 residues. With V trimmed by 4 bases and J by 5 bases, 2 bases remained unmatched. The DNA of the CDR3 is TGCGCCAGCAGCCCGACTAGCGGGGACAATGAGCAGTTCTTC. This codes for CASSPTSGDNEQFF.

As to this clone: The junction differs from germline at one of its ends, possibly a read error. DNA for the CDR3: TGTGCCAGCTCTCCACAGTTTAACGCTGAAGCTTTCTTT. Protein sequence: CASSPQFNAEAFF. V is TRBV18 and J is TRBJ1-1, with no clear D. The germline CDR1 and CDR2 sequences are KGHSH and LQKENI. This CDR3 has 13 residues.

This clone was picked up a small number of times. The chain has TRBV19 and TRBJ1-2, with 7 bases fitting TRBD1. The junction had 8 bases not matched to a gene; V was cut back by 3 bases and J by 4 bases. Germline V CDR1 and CDR2: LNHDA, SQIVND (reference sequence). This CDR3 spans 15 amino acids. The chain's CDR3 is CASSIPQGSGYGYTF. The CDR3 DNA reads as TGTGCCAGTAGTATCCCACAGGGGTCTGGCTATGGCTACACCTTC.

V is TRBV6-5 and J is TRBJ2-1; a possible D gene is TRBD1 (5 bases). Germline lookup yields CDR1 MNHEY and CDR2 SVGAGI. Trimming took off 7 bases at V and 10 bases at J, with 17 bases between the two ends. This CDR3 has 13 residues. As DNA, the CDR3 is TGTGCCAGCACTCAAAGGGGCCCGGACGAGCAGTTCTTC. Protein sequence: CASTQRGPDEQFF.

The V call is TRBV19, the J call TRBJ2-6; D unclear. In germline, CDR1 is LNHDA, CDR2 SQIVND (reference sequence). There are 15 residues in the CDR3. V lost 9 bases and J lost 3, with 15 bases in between. Written as DNA, the CDR3 is TGTGCCAGCAAAGGCCTGGCGCATGGGGCCAACGTCCTGACTTTC. Encoded protein: CASKGLAHGANVLTF.